This T cell receptor beta chain appears in the sequencing data of a study of blood T cell repertoires in COVID-19. As processed by the authors: Estimates of nucleated cell counts were drawn from the amplification of reference gene primers. Assay used: immunoSEQ multiplex PCR; TCRdb lists only in-frame clones, some missing. Clonal size and the V and J genes are those of that table, whereas D and trimming came from the DNA. This table has 98,000 or so clones, about 79% appearing once. Trimming at V came to 4 bases and at J to 4 bases, leaving 5 bases not matched to a gene. Germline V gene sequence: CDR1 SGHNT, CDR2 YENEEA. The CDR3 is 14 residues long. In its sample, this clone was seen a few times.

The sample was peripheral blood. This TCR was sampled from a woman aged 80 or over with active or convalescent COVID-19. The chain couples TRBV11-3 to TRBJ2-5; 8 bases align to TRBD1. CDR3 residues: CASSSGQGLETQYF. For the CDR3, the DNA is TGTGCCAGCAGCTCTGGACAGGGTTTAGAGACCCAGTACTTC.